The clone carrying this TCR beta chain was detected once. This sample is drawn from a study of OX40 agonist ivuxolimab in advanced cancers. Turning to the study itself: Cohort: around 83% men, mean age 60, aged about 23 to 80.

Blood got drawn at baseline, again on cycle 4 day 1, and then on cycle 7 day 1. Germline V CDR1 and CDR2: SNHLY, FYNNEI. The CDR3 length is 13 residues. The V end was cut by 1 base, the J end by 0 bases, with 3 bases between. Repertoires were generated with immunoSEQ multiplex PCR, while TCRdb's copy carries only in-frame clones and drops some. The sample shows approximately 69,000 clones, 65% to 80% of them seen only once. The material sequenced was CD4+ or CD8+ T cells sorted from blood, taken in a trial of the OX40 agonist ivuxolimab. The chain employs TRBV2 and TRBJ1-1; D is unclear. This sequence originates from an adult with an advanced solid tumor such as melanoma, head and neck, liver or kidney cancer. The CDR3 sequence is CASSEVVNTEAFF. The CDR3 DNA reads as TGTGCCAGCAGTGAAGTGGTGAACACTGAAGCTTTCTTT.